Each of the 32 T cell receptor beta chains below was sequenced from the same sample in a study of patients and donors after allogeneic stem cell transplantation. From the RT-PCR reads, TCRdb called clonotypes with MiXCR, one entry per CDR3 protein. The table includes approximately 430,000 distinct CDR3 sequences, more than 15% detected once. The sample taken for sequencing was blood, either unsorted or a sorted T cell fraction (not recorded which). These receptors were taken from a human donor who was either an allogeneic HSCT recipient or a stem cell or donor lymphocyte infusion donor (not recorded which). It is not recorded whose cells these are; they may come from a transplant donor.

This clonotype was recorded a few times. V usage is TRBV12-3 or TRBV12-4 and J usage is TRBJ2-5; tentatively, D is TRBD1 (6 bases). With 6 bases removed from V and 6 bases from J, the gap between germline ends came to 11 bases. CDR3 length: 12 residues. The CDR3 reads CASSKQGKTQYF. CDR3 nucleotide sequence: TGTGCCAGCAGCAAACAGGGAAAGACCCAGTACTTC.

The CDR3 region has the DNA TGTGCCAGCACCCAAACAGGGGTTGGTACTGAAGCTTTCTTT. Translated: CASTQTGVGTEAFF. The chain combines TRBV2 with TRBJ1-1, with 7 positions matching TRBD1. Germline CDR1 SNHLY, CDR2 FYNNEI. The junction had 10 bases not matched to a gene; V was cut back by 7 bases and J by 5 bases. The CDR3 is 14 amino acids.

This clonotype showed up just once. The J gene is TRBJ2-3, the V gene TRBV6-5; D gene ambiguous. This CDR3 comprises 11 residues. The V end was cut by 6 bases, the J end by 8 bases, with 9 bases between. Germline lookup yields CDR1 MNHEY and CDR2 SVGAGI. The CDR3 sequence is CASSSVRTQYF. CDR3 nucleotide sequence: TGTGCCAGCAGCTCCGTGCGTACGCAGTATTTT.

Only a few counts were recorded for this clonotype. The CDR3 is CASSLKGTFNEQFF. The CDR3 bases are TGCGCCAGCAGCCTAAAGGGGACCTTCAATGAGCAGTTCTTC. V usage is TRBV5-1 and J usage is TRBJ2-1; D may match TRBD1 or TRBD2 (5 bases each). The CDR3 is made up of 14 amino acids. Trimming removed 4 bases at V and 6 bases at J, with 14 bases between. Germline loops: CDR1 SGHRS, CDR2 YFSETQ.

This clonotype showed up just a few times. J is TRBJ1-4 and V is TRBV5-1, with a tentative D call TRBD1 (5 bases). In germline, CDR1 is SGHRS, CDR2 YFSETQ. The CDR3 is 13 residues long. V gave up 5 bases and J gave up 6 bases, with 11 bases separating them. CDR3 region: CASRGPDHEKLFF. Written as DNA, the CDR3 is TGCGCCAGCAGGGGACCGGACCATGAAAAACTGTTTTTT.

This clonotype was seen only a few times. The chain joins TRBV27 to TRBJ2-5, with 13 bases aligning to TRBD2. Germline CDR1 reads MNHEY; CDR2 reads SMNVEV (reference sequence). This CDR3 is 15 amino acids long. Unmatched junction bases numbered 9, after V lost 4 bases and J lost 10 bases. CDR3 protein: CASSSSRTSGSNQYF. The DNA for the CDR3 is TGTGCCAGCAGTTCCTCTCGGACTAGCGGGAGTAACCAGTACTTC.

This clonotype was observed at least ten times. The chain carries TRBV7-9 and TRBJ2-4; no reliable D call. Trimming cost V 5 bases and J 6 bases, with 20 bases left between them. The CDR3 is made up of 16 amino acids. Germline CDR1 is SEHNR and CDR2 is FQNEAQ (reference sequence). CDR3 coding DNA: TGTGCCAGCAGCCTAAGGACCCCCGTCGGAAGAAACATTCAGTACTTC. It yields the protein CASSLRTPVGRNIQYF.

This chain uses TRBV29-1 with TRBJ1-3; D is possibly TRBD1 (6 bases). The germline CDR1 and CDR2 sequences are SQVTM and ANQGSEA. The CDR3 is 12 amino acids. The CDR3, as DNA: TGCGGTGGGGGGCCCTCTGGAAACACCATATATTTT. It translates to CGGGPSGNTIYF.

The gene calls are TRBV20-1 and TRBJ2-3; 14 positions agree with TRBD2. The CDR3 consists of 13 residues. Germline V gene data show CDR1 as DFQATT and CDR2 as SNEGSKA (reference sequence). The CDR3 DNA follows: TGCGCTGGACTAGCGGGGGGAGCAGATACGCAGTATTTT. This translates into CAGLAGGADTQYF.

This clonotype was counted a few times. CDR3 amino acids: CASTIGQGASPLHF. CDR3 DNA sequence: TGTGCCAGCACCATAGGACAGGGCGCTTCACCCCTCCACTTT. The chain couples TRBV12-3 or TRBV12-4 to TRBJ1-6, with 8 positions matching TRBD1. Trimming at V came to 7 bases and at J to 9 bases, leaving 8 bases not matched to a gene. CDR3 size: 14 residues.

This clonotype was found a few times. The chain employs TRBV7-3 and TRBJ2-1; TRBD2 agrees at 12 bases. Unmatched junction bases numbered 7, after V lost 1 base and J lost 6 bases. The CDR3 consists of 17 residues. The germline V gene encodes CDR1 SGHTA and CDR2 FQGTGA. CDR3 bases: TGTGCCAGCAGCTTAATTCCCCTAGCGGGAGGGCCCAATGAGCAGTTCTTC. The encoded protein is CASSLIPLAGGPNEQFF.

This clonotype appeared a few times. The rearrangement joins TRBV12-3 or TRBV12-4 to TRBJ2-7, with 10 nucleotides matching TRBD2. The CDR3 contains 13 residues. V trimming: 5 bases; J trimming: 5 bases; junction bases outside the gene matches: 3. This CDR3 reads CASSGSGRDEQYF. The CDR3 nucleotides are TGTGCCAGCAGTGGGAGCGGGAGGGACGAGCAGTACTTC.

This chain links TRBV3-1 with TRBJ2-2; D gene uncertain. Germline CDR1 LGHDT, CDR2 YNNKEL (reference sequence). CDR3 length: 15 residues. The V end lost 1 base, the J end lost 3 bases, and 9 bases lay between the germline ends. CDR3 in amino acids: CASSQGQTDTGELFF. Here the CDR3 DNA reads TGTGCCAGCAGCCAAGGACAAACGGACACCGGGGAGCTGTTTTTT.

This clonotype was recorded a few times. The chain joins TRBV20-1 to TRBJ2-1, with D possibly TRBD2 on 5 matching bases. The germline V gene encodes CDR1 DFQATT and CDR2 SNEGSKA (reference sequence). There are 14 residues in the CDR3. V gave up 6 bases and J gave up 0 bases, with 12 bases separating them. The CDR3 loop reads CSAVGVSSYNEQFF. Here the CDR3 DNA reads TGCAGTGCCGTCGGGGTGAGCTCCTACAATGAGCAGTTCTTC.

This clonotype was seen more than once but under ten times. The CDR3 DNA reads TGTGCCAGCAGTTTACCTCCCCCCTACGAGCAGTACTTC. Encoded protein: CASSLPPPYEQYF. The chain uses TRBV12-3 or TRBV12-4 and TRBJ2-7; D not certain. V was cut by 2 bases and J by 2 bases, with 7 bases left in between. This CDR3 is 13 amino acids long.

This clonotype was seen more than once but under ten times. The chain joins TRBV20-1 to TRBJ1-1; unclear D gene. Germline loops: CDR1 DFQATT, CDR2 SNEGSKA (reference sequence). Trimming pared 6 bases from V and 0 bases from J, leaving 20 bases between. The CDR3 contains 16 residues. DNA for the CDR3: TGCAGTGCAGCCAAATCCAGGATAATCATGAACACTGAAGCTTTCTTT. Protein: CSAAKSRIIMNTEAFF.

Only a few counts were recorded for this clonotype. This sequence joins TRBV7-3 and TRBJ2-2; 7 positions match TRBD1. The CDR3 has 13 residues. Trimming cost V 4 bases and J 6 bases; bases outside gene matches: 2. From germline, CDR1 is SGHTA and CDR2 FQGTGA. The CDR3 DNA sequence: TGTGCCAGCAGCTCGACAGGGCCCGGGGAGCTGTTTTTT. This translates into CASSSTGPGELFF.

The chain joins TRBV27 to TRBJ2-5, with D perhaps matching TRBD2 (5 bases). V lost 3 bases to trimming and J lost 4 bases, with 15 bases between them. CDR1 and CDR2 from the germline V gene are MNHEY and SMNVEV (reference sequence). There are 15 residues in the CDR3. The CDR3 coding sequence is TGTGCCAGCAGTTTTCGGCCGGGGTACGGAGAGACCCAGTACTTC. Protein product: CASSFRPGYGETQYF.

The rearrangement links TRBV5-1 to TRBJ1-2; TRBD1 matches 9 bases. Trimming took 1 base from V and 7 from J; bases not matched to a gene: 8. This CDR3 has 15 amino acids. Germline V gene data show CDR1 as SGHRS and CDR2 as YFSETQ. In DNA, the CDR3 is TGCGCCAGCAGCTTGTCCGGGACAGGGACGTTTGGCTACACCTTC. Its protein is CASSLSGTGTFGYTF.

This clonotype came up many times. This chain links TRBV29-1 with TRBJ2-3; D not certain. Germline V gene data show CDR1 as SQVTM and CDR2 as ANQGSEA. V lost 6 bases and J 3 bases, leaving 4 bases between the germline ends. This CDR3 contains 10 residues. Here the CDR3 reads CSVATDTQYF. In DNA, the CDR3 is TGCAGCGTGGCGACAGATACGCAGTATTTT.

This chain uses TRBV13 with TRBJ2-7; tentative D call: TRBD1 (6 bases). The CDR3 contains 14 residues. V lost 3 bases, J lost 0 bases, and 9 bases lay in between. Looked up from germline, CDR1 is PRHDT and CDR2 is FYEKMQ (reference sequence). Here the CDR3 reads CASSFRDTSYEQYF. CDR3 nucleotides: TGTGCCAGCAGCTTTCGGGACACCTCCTACGAGCAGTACTTC.

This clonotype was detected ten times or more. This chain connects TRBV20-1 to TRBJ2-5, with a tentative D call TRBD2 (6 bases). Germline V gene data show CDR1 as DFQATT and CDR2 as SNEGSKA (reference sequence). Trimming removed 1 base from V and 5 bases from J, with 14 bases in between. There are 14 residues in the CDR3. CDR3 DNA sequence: TGCAGTGCTAGAGTAGGAGGGAGCTTGGAGACCCAGTACTTC. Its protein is CSARVGGSLETQYF.

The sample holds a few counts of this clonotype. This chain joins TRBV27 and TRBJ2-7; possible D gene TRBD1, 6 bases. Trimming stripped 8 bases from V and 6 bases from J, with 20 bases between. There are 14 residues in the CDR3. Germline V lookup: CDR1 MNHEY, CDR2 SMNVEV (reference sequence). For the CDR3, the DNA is TGTGCCAGCGGGTATCCTCGTGGGGGCAGCGAGCAGTACTTC. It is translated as CASGYPRGGSEQYF.

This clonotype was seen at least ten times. Here the CDR3 DNA reads TGTGCCAGCAGTTTATTTACGATGGTAGCCAAAAACATTCAGTACTTC. It codes for CASSLFTMVAKNIQYF. The chain uses TRBV12-3 or TRBV12-4 and TRBJ2-4; D gene unclear. The CDR3 totals 16 residues. V was clipped by 2 bases and J by 0 bases, with 11 bases between them.

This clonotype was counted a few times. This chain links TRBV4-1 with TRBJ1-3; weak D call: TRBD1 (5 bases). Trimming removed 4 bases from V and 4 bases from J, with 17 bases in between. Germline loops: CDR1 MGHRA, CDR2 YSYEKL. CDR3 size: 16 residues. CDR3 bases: TGCGCCAGCAGCCTTTCCGGGACCCGAAGGGGAAACACCATATATTTT. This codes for CASSLSGTRRGNTIYF.

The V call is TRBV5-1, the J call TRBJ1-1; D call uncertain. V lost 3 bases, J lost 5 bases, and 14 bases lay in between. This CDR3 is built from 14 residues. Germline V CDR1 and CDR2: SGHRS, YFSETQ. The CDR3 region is CASSYRPDGTEAFF. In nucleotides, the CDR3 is TGCGCCAGCAGCTATCGGCCCGACGGTACTGAAGCTTTCTTT.

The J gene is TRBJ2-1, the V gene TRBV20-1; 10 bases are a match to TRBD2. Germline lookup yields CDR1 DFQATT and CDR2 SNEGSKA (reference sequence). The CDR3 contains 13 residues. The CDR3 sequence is CRVSGTSDNEQFF. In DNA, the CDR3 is TGCAGGGTATCCGGGACTAGCGACAATGAGCAGTTCTTC.

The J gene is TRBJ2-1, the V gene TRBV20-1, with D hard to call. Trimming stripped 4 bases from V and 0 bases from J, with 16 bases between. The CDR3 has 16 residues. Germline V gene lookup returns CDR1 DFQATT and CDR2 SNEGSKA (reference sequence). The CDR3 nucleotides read TGCAGTGCTATGAAGGACGGAACCATCTCCTACAATGAGCAGTTCTTC. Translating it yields CSAMKDGTISYNEQFF.

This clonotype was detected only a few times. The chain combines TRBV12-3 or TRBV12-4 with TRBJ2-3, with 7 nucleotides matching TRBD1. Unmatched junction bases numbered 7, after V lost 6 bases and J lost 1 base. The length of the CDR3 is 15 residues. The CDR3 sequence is CASRTTGLGTDTQYF. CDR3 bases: TGTGCCAGCAGGACGACAGGGTTGGGCACAGATACGCAGTATTTT.

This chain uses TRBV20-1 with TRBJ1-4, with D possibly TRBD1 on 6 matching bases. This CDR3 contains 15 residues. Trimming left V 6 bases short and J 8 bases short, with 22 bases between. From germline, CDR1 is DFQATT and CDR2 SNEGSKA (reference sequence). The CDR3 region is CSANPRGDEREKLFF. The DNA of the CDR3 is TGCAGTGCAAACCCTAGGGGGGACGAACGGGAAAAACTGTTTTTT.

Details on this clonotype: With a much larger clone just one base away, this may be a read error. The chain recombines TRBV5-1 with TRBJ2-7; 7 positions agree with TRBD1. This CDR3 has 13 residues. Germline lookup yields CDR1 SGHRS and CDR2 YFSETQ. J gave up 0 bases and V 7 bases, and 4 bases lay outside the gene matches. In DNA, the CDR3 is TGCGCCAGCGAAGGGGGCGGCTCCTACGAGCAGTACTTC. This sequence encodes CASEGGGSYEQYF.

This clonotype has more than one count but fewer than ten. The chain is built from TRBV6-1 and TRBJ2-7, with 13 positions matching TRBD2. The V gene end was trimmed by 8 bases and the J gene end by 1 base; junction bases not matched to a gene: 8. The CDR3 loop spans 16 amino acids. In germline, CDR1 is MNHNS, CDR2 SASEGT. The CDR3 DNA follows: TGTGCCAGCGAATCTGGGACTAGCGGGAAGTCCTACGAGCAGTACTTC. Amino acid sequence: CASESGTSGKSYEQYF.